A single sample gave rise to the 9 T cell receptor beta chains below, sequenced in a study of vaccination effects on CD4 cells after COVID-19 (dated 2022 in TCRdb). For these TCRs, the target antigens are not known. In the ViraFEST assay, PBMC were stimulated with viral peptide pools, and TCR sequencing was then used to find antigen-specific CD4+ T cell clonotypes based on their expansion. After around 10 days of culture, CD4+ T cells were isolated with the EasySep CD4+ T cell isolation kit. Libraries came from the immunoSEQ multiplex PCR assay. Sourced from immuneACCESS, this table was stored by TCRdb with only in-frame sequences that have V and J called. A share of the clones is absent; for the studies checked, an unresolved V gene accounts for under half, and the remainder has no known explanation. The sample table lists tens of thousands of clones, 55% to 75% of them with a count of one. The ten largest make up 25% to 30% of the sample.

The sample here was CD4+ T cells from PBMCs cultured with HCoV-229E spike peptides, taken before COVID-19 vaccination. The cell subset or site label for this specimen denotes: HCoV-229E spike overlapping peptide pool stimulation. These receptors originate from a human donor who received a COVID-19 vaccine.

Only one count was recorded for this clone. V is TRBV25-1 and J is TRBJ2-6; 12 bases are shared with TRBD1. V trimming: 6 bases; J trimming: 0 bases; junction bases outside the gene matches: 6. The CDR3 consists of 18 residues. Germline V gives CDR1 MGHDK, CDR2 SYGVNS. CDR3 bases: TGTGCCAGCAGCCTGTTGGGACAGGGGGCCTCTGGGGCCAACGTCCTGACTTTC. This codes for CASSLLGQGASGANVLTF.

J is TRBJ1-5 and V is TRBV4-2; D call uncertain. The CDR3 contains 17 residues. The germline CDR1 and CDR2 sequences are LGHNA and YNFKEQ. The V end lost 1 base, the J end lost 1 base, and 14 bases lay between the germline ends. Written as DNA, the CDR3 is TGTGCCAGCAGCCAAGGGGGTTTTAGTTCGAGCAATCAGCCCCAGCATTTT. This sequence encodes CASSQGGFSSSNQPQHF.

This sequence joins TRBV21-1 and TRBJ1-1; TRBD1 is taken as the D call from the table, unchecked against the DNA. TRBV21-1 constitutes a pseudogene. There are 20 residues in the CDR3. The CDR3 DNA reads as TGTGCCAGCAGCCCCCTTTATGGACTGACAGGGTCTAGGGGGAACACTGAAGCTTTCTTT. Translating gives CASSPLYGLTGSRGNTEAFF.

The rearrangement uses TRBV20-1 and TRBJ2-7, with 9 positions matching TRBD2. Per germline, CDR1 DFQATT and CDR2 SNEGSKA (reference sequence). The V and J ends lost 3 bases and 7 bases, in that order; junction bases with no gene match: 7. This CDR3 has 13 residues. CDR3 coding DNA: TGCAGTGCTAGTGATAGCGGGAGATCGGAGCAGTACTTC. It is translated as CSASDSGRSEQYF.

This clone was seen only a few times. This sequence joins TRBV18 and TRBJ1-1; unclear D gene. This CDR3 has 14 amino acids. The V end was cut by 2 bases, the J end by 1 base, with 8 bases between. Germline lookup yields CDR1 KGHSH and CDR2 LQKENI. In DNA form, the CDR3 reads TGTGCCAGCTCACCAATTGCGGCGAACACTGAAGCTTTCTTT. It translates to CASSPIAANTEAFF. The full variable domain, its missing parts supplied by reference TRBV18 and TRBJ1-1, is NAGVMQNPRHLVRRRGQEARLRCSPMKGHSHVYWYRQLPEEGLKFMVYLQKENIIDESGMPKERFSAEFPKEGPSILRIQQVVRGDSAAYFCASSPIAANTEAFFGQGTRLTVV.

The rearrangement joins TRBV5-1 to TRBJ2-2; TRBD2 matches at 14 bases. V lost 4 bases to trimming and J lost 5 bases; unmatched junction nucleotides: 7. This CDR3 comprises 17 residues. The germline V gene has CDR1 SGHRS and CDR2 YFSETQ. This CDR3 is CASSTGLAGAGTGELFF. As DNA, the CDR3 is TGCGCCAGCAGCACGGGACTAGCGGGAGCAGGGACCGGGGAGCTGTTTTTT.

This clone was detected once. This chain links TRBV2 with TRBJ2-3; 7 bases are a match to TRBD1. The germline V gene encodes CDR1 SNHLY and CDR2 FYNNEI. This CDR3 comprises 14 residues. J was trimmed by 0 bases and V by 6 bases; bases with no gene match: 3. CDR3 nucleotides: TGTGCCAGCAGAACAGGGGCTAGCACAGATACGCAGTATTTT. Its translation: CASRTGASTDTQYF.

This clone was counted a single time. The gene calls are TRBV3-1 (or the pseudogene TRBV3-2) and TRBJ2-1, with 11 bases fitting TRBD2. CDR1 and CDR2 (germline): LGHDT, YNNKEL (reference sequence). This CDR3 spans 17 amino acids. Unmatched junction bases numbered 8, after V lost 1 base and J lost 6 bases. In nucleotides, the CDR3 is TGTGCCAGCAGCCAAGCGCCTCTAGCGGGGGGCCCCAATGAGCAGTTCTTC. This encodes CASSQAPLAGGPNEQFF.

The rearrangement joins TRBV21-1 to TRBJ1-5. TRBV21-1 counts as a pseudogene. This CDR3 is 13 amino acids long. The CDR3 is CASSKEYRQPQHF. The CDR3, as DNA: TGTGCCAGCAGCAAAGAATACCGGCAGCCCCAGCATTTT.